The 3 T cell receptor beta chains listed next were all sequenced from one sample in a study of read filtering for tumor transcriptome and immune sequencing. From about 400 ng of RNA, a library with molecular barcoded alpha/delta and beta/gamma adaptors was made. MiXCR, run by TCRdb on the reads, gives a single entry per CDR3 protein. The repertoire consists of 94,000 or so distinct CDR3 sequences, with 9% to 15% occurring once and the leading ten covering about 16%. Sample: a population of CD138-negative cells sorted from bone marrow. These receptors all stem from a donor at least 40 years old with multiple myeloma.

This clonotype was recorded many times. This chain uses TRBV12-3 or TRBV12-4 with TRBJ1-4; D is perhaps TRBD1 (6 bases). The CDR3 length is 15 residues. V lost 3 bases to trimming and J lost 5 bases, with 13 bases between them. CDR3 sequence (DNA): TGTGCCAGCAGTTTGGGAGCAGGGACAAATGAAAAACTGTTTTTT. It codes for CASSLGAGTNEKLFF.

This clonotype was seen ten or more times. V is TRBV7-3 and J is TRBJ2-1; TRBD2 matches at 10 bases. V trimming: 5 bases; J trimming: 6 bases; junction bases outside the gene matches: 4. Per germline, CDR1 SGHTA and CDR2 FQGTGA. CDR3 length: 14 residues. The CDR3 loop is CASSPGTSVNEQFF. The DNA of the CDR3 is TGTGCCAGCAGCCCCGGGACTAGCGTCAATGAGCAGTTCTTC.

The sample holds many counts of this clonotype. A much larger clone lies a single base off, so this may be a read error. The V and J genes are TRBV5-1 and TRBJ2-2; 7 bases are shared with TRBD1. This CDR3 comprises 15 residues. Germline V CDR1 and CDR2: SGHRS, YFSETQ. In DNA form, the CDR3 reads TGCGCCAGCAGCTTGACCCGACAGGGAGCCGGGGTGCTGTTTTTT. Protein product: CASSLTRQGAGVLFF.